Following are 30 T cell receptor beta chains from one sample sequenced in a study of blood T cell repertoires in COVID-19. This table comes from immunoSEQ multiplex PCR, and its TCRdb copy is limited to in-frame clones, with some not included. The data hold about 120,000 clones, with over 75% observed a single time. Sequenced material: peripheral blood. These receptor sequences come from a man older than 75 with acute or convalescent COVID-19.

The CDR3 DNA is TGTGCCAGCAGCTTATTGACGGCGGATGAAGCTTTCTTT. Its protein product is CASSLLTADEAFF. This chain joins TRBV11-2 and TRBJ1-1, with unresolved D. The germline gives CDR1 SGHAT, CDR2 FQNNGV. The CDR3 is 13 amino acids. V lost 2 bases, J lost 7 bases, and 11 bases lay in between.

The chain recombines TRBV5-5 with TRBJ2-2, with 12 bases fitting TRBD2. This CDR3 comprises 19 residues. The germline V gene has CDR1 SGHKS and CDR2 YYEKEE (reference sequence). V was clipped by 2 bases and J by 2 bases; unmatched bases: 10. In nucleotides, the CDR3 is TGTGCCAGCAGCTTTCGACTAGCGGGGGCCCCTTTAAACACCGGGGAGCTGTTTTTT. This sequence encodes CASSFRLAGAPLNTGELFF.

V usage is TRBV5-1 and J usage is TRBJ1-2; 11 positions match TRBD1. This CDR3 spans 15 amino acids. In germline, CDR1 is SGHRS, CDR2 YFSETQ. Trimming at V came to 4 bases and at J to 4 bases, leaving 6 bases not matched to a gene. CDR3 sequence (DNA): TGCGCCAGCAGCACCTCCGGGACAGGGGGCTATGGCTACACCTTC. It specifies CASSTSGTGGYGYTF.

The V gene is TRBV5-1, the J gene TRBJ1-6, with TRBD1 matching 11 bases. The CDR3 sequence is 17 residues long. The V and J ends lost 0 bases and 9 bases, in that order; junction bases with no gene match: 8. Germline V gives CDR1 SGHRS, CDR2 YFSETQ. In nucleotides, the CDR3 is TGCGCCAGCAGCTTGGGTGATTTGGGACAGGGGGTTTCACCCCTCCACTTT. Protein product: CASSLGDLGQGVSPLHF.

The V call is TRBV6-5, the J call TRBJ2-1, with D perhaps TRBD2 (7 bases). The CDR3 has 13 residues. The germline CDR1 and CDR2 sequences are MNHEY and SVGAGI. The germline V and J ends were trimmed by 8 bases and 9 bases, with 17 bases remaining between them. CDR3 sequence reads: CASGGGVSGEQFF. DNA of the CDR3: TGTGCCAGCGGAGGGGGGGTTAGCGGTGAGCAGTTCTTC.

The chain is built from TRBV11-2 and TRBJ2-1; D possibly corresponds to TRBD2 (6 bases). Trimming removed 3 bases from V and 2 bases from J, with 11 bases in between. CDR3 length: 15 residues. Germline V lookup: CDR1 SGHAT, CDR2 FQNNGV. CDR3 sequence reads: CASSFSGVTYNEQFF. As DNA, the CDR3 is TGTGCCAGCAGCTTTTCGGGAGTGACCTACAATGAGCAGTTCTTC.

The chain recombines TRBV10-2 with TRBJ1-2, with TRBD1 matching over 7 bases. Germline V gene data show CDR1 as WSHSY and CDR2 as SAAADI. The CDR3 runs to 15 residues. J lost 4 bases, V lost 0 bases, and 5 bases had no gene match. The CDR3 DNA follows: TGCGCCAGCAGTGAGTCGACAGGGAGGATCTATGGCTACACCTTC. The encoded protein is CASSESTGRIYGYTF.

In this sample, this clone turned up a few times. The V and J genes are TRBV3-1 (or the pseudogene TRBV3-2) and TRBJ1-2; 9 positions agree with TRBD1. CDR3 size: 16 residues. With V trimmed by 4 bases and J by 1 base, 7 bases remained unmatched. Looked up from germline, CDR1 is LGHDT and CDR2 is YNNKEL (reference sequence). CDR3 coding DNA: TGTGCCAGCAGCCCTCGGACAGGGGCGGATAACTATGGCTACACCTTC. Amino acids: CASSPRTGADNYGYTF.

The V and J genes are TRBV24-1 and TRBJ2-3; 11 bases agree with TRBD2. The CDR3 covers 16 residues. V dropped 4 bases and J dropped 2; count of bases not matched to a gene: 4. The germline CDR1 and CDR2 sequences are KGHDR and SFDVKD. The CDR3 region has the DNA TGTGCCACCAGTGAGCCGGGACTAGCGGCCACAGATACGCAGTATTTT. Its protein is CATSEPGLAATDTQYF.

This chain joins TRBV15 and TRBJ2-7; 8 positions match TRBD2. This CDR3 is 12 amino acids long. Germline V lookup: CDR1 LNHNV, CDR2 YYDKDF (reference sequence). Trimming cost V 9 bases and J 7 bases; bases outside gene matches: 8. CDR3 nucleotide sequence: TGTGCCACGACGACGGGGGGGCGGGAGCAGTACTTC. It specifies CATTTGGREQYF. The whole variable domain, filled in from reference TRBV15 and TRBJ2-7, reads DAMVIQNPRYQVTQFGKPVTLSCSQTLNHNVMYWYQQKSSQAPKLLFHYYDKDFNNEADTPDNFQSRRPNTSFCFLDIRSPGLGDTAMYLCATTTGGREQYFGPGTRLTVT.

V gene TRBV11-3 combines with J gene TRBJ2-7, with no clear D. Trimming took off 1 base at V and 2 bases at J, with 6 bases between the two ends. The CDR3 contains 13 residues. CDR1 SGHNT and CDR2 YENEEA come from the germline V gene. CDR3 sequence: CASSLGGTYEQYF. The CDR3 region has the DNA TGTGCCAGCAGCTTAGGCGGAACCTACGAGCAGTACTTC. Filled out from reference TRBV11-3 and TRBJ2-7, the complete variable domain reads EAGVVQSPRYKIIEKKQPVAFWCNPISGHNTLYWYLQNLGQGPELLIRYENEEAVDDSQLPKDRFSAERLKGVDSTLKIQPAELGDSAVYLCASSLGGTYEQYFGPGTRLTVT.

The table lists this clone with a few counts. The chain combines TRBV6-6 with TRBJ1-1; 7 bases fit TRBD1. Germline CDR1 and CDR2: MNHNY and SVGAGI (reference sequence). Unmatched junction bases numbered 4, after V lost 2 bases and J lost 4 bases. This CDR3 is 14 amino acids long. The CDR3 bases are TGTGCCAGCAGTTACCCCGACAGGGCCACTGAAGCTTTCTTT. This translates into CASSYPDRATEAFF.

This clone was seen once. This chain connects TRBV3-1 (or the pseudogene TRBV3-2) to TRBJ1-1; D may be TRBD1 (6 bases). The length of the CDR3 is 18 residues. In germline, CDR1 is LGHDT, CDR2 YNNKEL (reference sequence). V was cut by 4 bases and J by 4 bases, with 25 bases left in between. The chain's CDR3 is CASSLRGFGGSGSTEAFF. CDR3 coding DNA: TGTGCCAGCAGCCTCAGGGGTTTCGGGGGGAGCGGATCCACTGAAGCTTTCTTT.

The rearrangement links TRBV23-1 to TRBJ1-5; 11 positions match TRBD1. TRBV23-1 is annotated as an ORF whose role is uncertain. V lost 2 bases and J lost 9; bases outside the gene matches: 9. The CDR3 has 16 residues. The CDR3: CASSQLGQGGLWPQHF. CDR3 in DNA: TGCGCCAGCAGTCAACTGGGACAGGGGGGGTTATGGCCCCAGCATTTT.

The chain combines TRBV6-5 with TRBJ2-7; 10 bases fit TRBD2. The CDR3 has 14 residues. The V segment lost 5 bases and the J segment 4 bases; nucleotides outside the gene matches: 5. Germline CDR1 is MNHEY and CDR2 is SVGAGI. The DNA of the CDR3 is TGTGCCAGCAGTCCCCGACTAGCGGGTTACGAGCAGTACTTC. Its protein is CASSPRLAGYEQYF.

The V and J genes are TRBV5-4 and TRBJ1-4; 7 positions agree with TRBD1. Germline-derived CDR1 and CDR2 are SGHNT and YYREEE (reference sequence). The J segment lost 8 bases and the V segment lost 8 bases, leaving 12 bases of the junction unmatched. The CDR3 extends over 14 amino acids. The CDR3 DNA follows: TGTGCCAGTCTTAAAACAGGGGCAGGCGAAAAACTGTTTTTT. This sequence encodes CASLKTGAGEKLFF.

This sequence joins TRBV28 and TRBJ2-2, with a possible D match to TRBD2 (5 bases). CDR1 and CDR2 from the germline V gene are MDHEN and SYDVKM. This CDR3 spans 16 amino acids. V was clipped by 7 bases and J by 5 bases, with 20 bases between them. In DNA, the CDR3 is TGTGCCAGCATTTGGTCCGAGCGGTTGGGGACCGGGGAGCTGTTTTTT. It encodes CASIWSERLGTGELFF.

The CDR3 sequence: CASSPRGRDSYNEQFF. CDR3 nucleotide sequence: TGCGCCAGCAGCCCGCGAGGGAGGGACTCCTACAATGAGCAGTTCTTC. The gene calls are TRBV5-1 and TRBJ2-1, with 7 bases fitting TRBD2. The CDR3 is 16 residues long. Germline CDR1 SGHRS, CDR2 YFSETQ. V shed 4 bases and J 0 bases; nucleotides not matched to a gene: 7.

A single count supports this clone. The J gene is TRBJ1-2, the V gene TRBV12-3 or TRBV12-4; D is undetermined. CDR3 size: 12 residues. Trimming removed 5 bases from V and 9 bases from J, with 13 bases in between. CDR3: CASSAIQQSYTF. The CDR3 DNA reads TGTGCCAGCAGTGCGATACAACAGAGCTACACCTTC.

The chain has TRBV7-2 and TRBJ2-7; possibly TRBD1 for D (5 bases). The germline V gene encodes CDR1 SGHTA and CDR2 FQGNSA. The V end lost 4 bases, the J end lost 0 bases, and 13 bases lay between the germline ends. This CDR3 has 15 amino acids. The CDR3 nucleotides read TGTGCCAGCAGCTCTTCAGGGTTGAGCTCCTACGAGCAGTACTTC. Its translation: CASSSSGLSSYEQYF.

This clone was seen a few times. CDR3 amino acids: CASQTSKSSYEQYF. The CDR3 DNA sequence: TGTGCCAGCCAAACTTCGAAAAGCTCCTACGAGCAGTACTTC. This chain uses TRBV27 with TRBJ2-7, with no clear D. The ends were cut back, 8 bases at V and 0 bases at J, with 14 bases in the middle. Germline V gene data show CDR1 as MNHEY and CDR2 as SMNVEV (reference sequence). The CDR3 contains 14 residues.

This clone was observed a single time. V and J are TRBV5-1 and TRBJ1-1; the D gene is possibly TRBD1 (5 bases). This CDR3 has 15 residues. From germline, CDR1 is SGHRS and CDR2 YFSETQ. Trimming cost V 0 bases and J 1 base, with 10 bases left between them. The CDR3 loop is CASSLGGGKNTEAFF. CDR3 DNA: TGCGCCAGCAGCTTGGGCGGGGGGAAGAACACTGAAGCTTTCTTT.

The rearrangement uses TRBV28 and TRBJ1-2, with 11 bases fitting TRBD1. CDR1 is MDHEN and CDR2 is SYDVKM in the germline V gene. V lost 11 bases, J lost 6 bases, and 11 bases stayed unmatched. This CDR3 spans 14 amino acids. CDR3: CAGTLGTGGDGYTF. DNA of the CDR3: TGTGCCGGCACCCTTGGGACAGGGGGGGATGGCTACACCTTC.

V and J are TRBV3-1 (or the pseudogene TRBV3-2) and TRBJ1-2; D possibly corresponds to TRBD1 (5 bases). The CDR3 loop spans 13 amino acids. V was trimmed by 4 bases and J by 5 bases, leaving 11 bases between them. The germline V gene has CDR1 LGHDT and CDR2 YNNKEL (reference sequence). The CDR3 sequence is CASSPNQGYGYTF. The DNA for the CDR3 is TGTGCCAGCAGCCCGAATCAGGGATATGGCTACACCTTC.

In its sample, this clone was seen a few times. The chain combines TRBV25-1 with TRBJ1-2; unclear D gene. Germline assignment: CDR1 MGHDK and CDR2 SYGVNS. V lost 5 bases, J lost 4 bases, and 11 bases lay in between. This CDR3 is 13 amino acids long. Here the CDR3 reads CASSNARSYGYTF. DNA of the CDR3: TGTGCCAGCAGTAATGCAAGGAGCTATGGCTACACCTTC.

A single count supports this clone. The rearrangement uses TRBV7-2 and TRBJ1-1, with 7 positions matching TRBD1. The CDR3 extends over 13 amino acids. V lost 3 bases, J lost 4 bases, and 2 bases stayed unmatched. CDR1 and CDR2 (germline): SGHTA, FQGNSA. CDR3 sequence: CASSLRGLTEAFF. CDR3 DNA sequence: TGTGCCAGCAGCTTGAGGGGGCTCACTGAAGCTTTCTTT.

This clone has more than one count but fewer than ten. The rearrangement uses TRBV10-3 and TRBJ2-3, with D tentatively TRBD1 (6 bases). Per the germline V gene, CDR1 is ENHRY and CDR2 is SYGVKD. CDR3 size: 13 residues. Trimming removed 8 bases at V and 3 bases at J, with 12 bases between. In DNA, the CDR3 is TGTGCCATCCGGACAGAGGCTACAGATACGCAGTATTTT. Its protein is CAIRTEATDTQYF.

Only a few counts were recorded for this clone. The chain carries TRBV7-7 and TRBJ2-7; 8 bases match TRBD1. V gave up 4 bases and J gave up 4 bases; unmatched junction bases: 9. Germline loops: CDR1 SSHAT, CDR2 FNYEAQ (reference sequence). The CDR3 loop spans 15 amino acids. The CDR3 DNA is TGTGCCAGCAGCTCTGGACAGGGCCCCGGATACGAGCAGTACTTC. This encodes CASSSGQGPGYEQYF.

CDR3 sequence reads: CASSPRVGVTGELFF. CDR3 in DNA: TGTGCCAGCAGCCCCAGGGTAGGGGTAACCGGGGAGCTGTTTTTT. This sequence joins TRBV7-3 and TRBJ2-2; D possibly corresponds to TRBD1 (5 bases). The germline CDR1 and CDR2 sequences are SGHTA and FQGTGA. V was trimmed by 5 bases and J by 5 bases, leaving 15 bases between them. CDR3 length: 15 amino acids.

The chain joins TRBV5-8 to TRBJ1-1; TRBD1 aligns across 8 bases. Germline trimming cut 4 bases from V and 5 bases from J; bases unmatched to any gene: 7. The germline gives CDR1 SGHTS, CDR2 YDEGEE. The length of the CDR3 is 14 residues. Written as DNA, the CDR3 is TGTGCCAGCAGCCCTAGGACAGGGCCAACTGAAGCTTTCTTT. Protein: CASSPRTGPTEAFF.